These 10 T cell receptor beta chains came from one sample sequenced in a study of blood T cells in healthy people across ages. The second PCR ran 7 to 11 cycles with a sample-barcoded 5' primer and J-beta primers. TCRdb analysed the 5' RACE reads with MiXCR anew, one entry per CDR3 protein. Among approximately 850,000 distinct CDR3 sequences listed, around 43% were seen once. Material: blood. These receptors were collected from a man between 60 and 75 years old in good health.

V and J are TRBV6-5 and TRBJ2-1; 7 bases are a match to TRBD1. The CDR3 consists of 14 residues. The V gene's germline CDR1 is MNHEY and CDR2 SVGAGI. The trim removed 2 bases at V and 8 bases at J, leaving 6 bases unmatched. CDR3 bases: TGTGCCAGCAGTTACGGTACAGGGGTTTATGAGCAGTTCTTC. Translated, it gives CASSYGTGVYEQFF.

The genes are TRBV20-1 and TRBJ2-1; 7 positions match TRBD2. Germline V CDR1 and CDR2: DFQATT, SNEGSKA (reference sequence). CDR3 size: 14 residues. Trimming removed 5 bases from V and 5 bases from J; junction bases left unmatched: 9. DNA for the CDR3: TGCAGTGCTTGGACGCTAGCGGAAAACAATGAGCAGTTCTTC. This sequence encodes CSAWTLAENNEQFF.

The sample holds many counts of this clonotype. The chain uses TRBV11-2 and TRBJ1-2; no reliable D call. The CDR3 sequence is 11 residues long. Germline CDR1 SGHAT, CDR2 FQNNGV. V lost 8 bases and J lost 4, with 8 bases in between. CDR3 residues: CASSLGYGYTF. In DNA, the CDR3 is TGTGCCAGCTCGTTAGGCTATGGCTACACCTTC. The variable domain in full, with the rest retrieved from reference TRBV11-2 and TRBJ1-2, is EAGVAQSPRYKIIEKRQSVAFWCNPISGHATLYWYQQILGQGPKLLIQFQNNGVVDDSQLPKDRFSAERLKGVDSTLKIQPAKLEDSAVYLCASSLGYGYTFGSGTRLTVV.

This sequence joins TRBV3-1 and TRBJ2-5, with 9 bases that match TRBD2. The CDR3 is made up of 15 amino acids. Germline lookup yields CDR1 LGHDT and CDR2 YNNKEL (reference sequence). Trimming cost V 7 bases and J 2 bases; bases outside gene matches: 8. CDR3: CASILSGGHQETQYF. CDR3 coding DNA: TGTGCCAGCATTCTTAGCGGGGGCCATCAAGAGACCCAGTACTTC.

This clonotype appeared a few times. The chain recombines TRBV20-1 with TRBJ2-3, with 7 bases identical to TRBD2. The trim removed 8 bases at V and 4 bases at J, leaving 9 bases unmatched. In germline, CDR1 is DFQATT, CDR2 SNEGSKA (reference sequence). The CDR3 length is 13 residues. In DNA form, the CDR3 reads TGCAGTTGTGCCGGGACTACACCAGATACGCAGTATTTT. Encoded protein: CSCAGTTPDTQYF.

The V gene is TRBV9, the J gene TRBJ2-1; TRBD2 aligns across 9 bases. V gave up 0 bases and J gave up 6 bases; unmatched junction bases: 1. Germline CDR1 is SGDLS and CDR2 is YYNGEE. There are 14 residues in the CDR3. The CDR3 spells CASSVETSGNEQFF. CDR3 in DNA: TGTGCCAGCAGCGTAGAGACTAGCGGCAATGAGCAGTTCTTC.

The J gene is TRBJ1-2, the V gene TRBV12-3 or TRBV12-4; no firm D call. The CDR3 length is 13 residues. V was shortened by 3 bases and J by 4 bases, with 9 bases between the two germline ends. The DNA for the CDR3 is TGTGCCAGCAGTTTGAGACCGCTCTATGGCTACACCTTC. Amino acids: CASSLRPLYGYTF.

This clonotype was seen a few times. The V gene is TRBV20-1, the J gene TRBJ2-1; D is ambiguous. The CDR3 runs 12 residues. The V end was cut by 5 bases, the J end by 4 bases, with 9 bases between. Germline V gene data show CDR1 as DFQATT and CDR2 as SNEGSKA (reference sequence). The CDR3 region is CSASDRYNEQFF. The DNA of the CDR3 is TGCAGTGCTTCCGATAGGTACAATGAGCAGTTCTTC.

The chain carries TRBV4-3 and TRBJ2-5, with 9 positions matching TRBD1. The better agreement between TRBJ2-7 and the DNA end casts doubt on the J call. Per the germline V gene, CDR1 is LGHNA and CDR2 is YSLEER. There are 14 residues in the CDR3. CDR3 loop: CASSRAGTGNEQYF. The CDR3 coding sequence is TGCGCCAGCAGCCGCGCCGGGACAGGGAACGAGCAGTACTTC.

As concerns this clonotype: This may come from a read error, since a much larger clone is one base off. This chain connects TRBV27 to TRBJ2-1; 12 nucleotides align to TRBD2. The CDR3 contains 16 residues. The J segment lost 8 bases and the V segment lost 1 base, leaving 6 bases of the junction unmatched. Germline CDR1 reads MNHEY; CDR2 reads SMNVEV (reference sequence). The CDR3 bases are TGTGCCAGCAGTTTATGGCTAGCGGGGGGGCGGGATGAGCAGTTCTTC. Translation gives CASSLWLAGGRDEQFF.